This T cell receptor (beta chain) was sequenced during a study of glioma-infiltrating T cells. This clonotype was found many times. TCR alpha and beta CDR3 regions were amplified from RNA using iRepertoire nested multiplex PCR. TCRdb fed the multiplex PCR reads into MiXCR, producing one record per CDR3 protein. This sample yields roughly 350,000 distinct CDR3 sequences, of which less than 50% are seen a single time; around 12% belongs to the top ten. Germline-derived CDR1 and CDR2 are MNHEY and SVGAGI. The CDR3 is made up of 13 amino acids. The V end lost 0 bases, the J end lost 4 bases, and 3 bases lay between the germline ends.

The clonotype comes from a human donor with low-grade glioma or glioblastoma, undergoing nonglioma brain surgery, or in good health (not recorded which). Sequencing was done on a sample of glioma tissue, nonneoplastic brain tissue, or PBMCs (not recorded which). The chain employs TRBV6-5 and TRBJ2-2, with unresolved D. DNA for the CDR3: TGTGCCAGCAGTTACTCGAGCACCGGGGAGCTGTTTTTT. As protein: CASSYSSTGELFF.